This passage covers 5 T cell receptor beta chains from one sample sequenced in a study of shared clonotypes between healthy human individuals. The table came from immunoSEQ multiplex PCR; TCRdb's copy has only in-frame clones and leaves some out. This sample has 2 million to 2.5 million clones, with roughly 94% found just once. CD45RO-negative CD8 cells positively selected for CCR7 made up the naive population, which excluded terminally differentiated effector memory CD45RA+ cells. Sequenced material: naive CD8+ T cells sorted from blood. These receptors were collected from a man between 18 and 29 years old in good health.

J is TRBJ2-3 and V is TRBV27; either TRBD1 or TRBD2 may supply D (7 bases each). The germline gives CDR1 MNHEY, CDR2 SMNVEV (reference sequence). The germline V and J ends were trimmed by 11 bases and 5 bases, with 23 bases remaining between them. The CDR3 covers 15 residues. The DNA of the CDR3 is TGTGCCTCCCAGGGGGACGGGGGGCTTAAAGATACGCAGTATTTT. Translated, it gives CASQGDGGLKDTQYF.

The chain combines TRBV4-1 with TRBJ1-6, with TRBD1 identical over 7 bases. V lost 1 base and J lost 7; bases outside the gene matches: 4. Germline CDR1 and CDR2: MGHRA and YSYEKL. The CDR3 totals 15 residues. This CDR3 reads CASSQGHRGNSPLHF. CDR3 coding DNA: TGCGCCAGCAGCCAAGGTCACAGGGGCAATTCACCCCTCCACTTT.

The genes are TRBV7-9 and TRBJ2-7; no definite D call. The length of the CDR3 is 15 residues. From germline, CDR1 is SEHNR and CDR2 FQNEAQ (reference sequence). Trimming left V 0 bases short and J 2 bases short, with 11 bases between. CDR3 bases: TGTGCCAGCAGCTTAGCGTTGGCAGGACCCTACGAGCAGTACTTC. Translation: CASSLALAGPYEQYF.

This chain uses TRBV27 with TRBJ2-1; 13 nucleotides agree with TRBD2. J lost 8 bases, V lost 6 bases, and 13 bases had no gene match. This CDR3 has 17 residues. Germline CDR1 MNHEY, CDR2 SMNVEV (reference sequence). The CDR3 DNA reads TGTGCCAGCAGCCTTTTTTCGGGACTAGCGGGAAAAGATGAGCAGTTCTTC. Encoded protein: CASSLFSGLAGKDEQFF.

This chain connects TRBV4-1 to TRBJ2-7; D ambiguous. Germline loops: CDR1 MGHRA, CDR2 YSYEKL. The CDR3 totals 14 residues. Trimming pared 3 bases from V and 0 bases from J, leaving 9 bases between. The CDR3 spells CASSHPSGSYEQYF. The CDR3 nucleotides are TGCGCCAGCAGCCATCCCTCTGGCTCCTACGAGCAGTACTTC.